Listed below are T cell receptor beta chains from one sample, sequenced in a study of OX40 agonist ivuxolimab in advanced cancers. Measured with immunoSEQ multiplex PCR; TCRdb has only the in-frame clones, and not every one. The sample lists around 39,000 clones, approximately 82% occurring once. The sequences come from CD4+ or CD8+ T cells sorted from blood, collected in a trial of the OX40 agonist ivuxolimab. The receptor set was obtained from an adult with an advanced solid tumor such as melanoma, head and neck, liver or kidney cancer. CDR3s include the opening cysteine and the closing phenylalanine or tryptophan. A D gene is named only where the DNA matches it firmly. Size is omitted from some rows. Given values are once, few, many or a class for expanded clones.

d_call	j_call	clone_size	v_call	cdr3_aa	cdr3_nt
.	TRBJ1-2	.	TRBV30	CAWMLQSHYGYTF	TGTGCCTGGATGTTACAGTCCCACTATGGCTACACCTTC
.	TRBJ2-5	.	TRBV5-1	CASSLPGEETQYF	TGCGCCAGCAGCTTACCGGGGGAGGAGACCCAGTACTTC
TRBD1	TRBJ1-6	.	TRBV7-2	CASSSRTGGRSPLHF	TGTGCCAGCAGCTCGCGGACAGGGGGACGTTCACCCCTCCACTTT
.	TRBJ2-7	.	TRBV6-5	CASSLPGIPYEQYF	TGTGCCAGCAGTCTACCGGGGATTCCCTACGAGCAGTACTTC
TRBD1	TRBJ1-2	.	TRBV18	CASSPLEGGASGYTF	TGTGCCAGCTCACCATTAGAAGGGGGCGCGTCTGGCTACACCTTC
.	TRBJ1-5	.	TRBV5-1	CASSLGGRNQPQHF	TGCGCCAGCAGCTTGGGGGGCAGGAATCAGCCCCAGCATTTT
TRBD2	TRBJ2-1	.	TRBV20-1	CSARREEQFF	TGCAGTGCTAGGCGGGAGGAGCAGTTCTTC
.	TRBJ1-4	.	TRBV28	CASSLAAKLFF	TGTGCCAGCAGTTTAGCAGCAAAACTGTTTTTT
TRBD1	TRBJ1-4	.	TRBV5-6	CASSFRTGGTEKLFF	TGTGCCAGCAGCTTCCGGACAGGGGGCACTGAAAAACTGTTTTTT
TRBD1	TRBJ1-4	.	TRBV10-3	CAIRPGQGTATNEKLFF	TGTGCCATCAGACCGGGACAGGGGACGGCTACTAATGAAAAACTGTTTTTT
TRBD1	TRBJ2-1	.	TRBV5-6	CASSPDRVREQFF	TGTGCCAGCAGCCCTGACAGGGTACGAGAGCAGTTCTTC
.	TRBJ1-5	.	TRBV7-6	CASSSGEWQPQHF	TGTGCCAGCAGCTCAGGGGAATGGCAGCCCCAGCATTTT
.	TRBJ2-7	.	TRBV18	CASSLDTSSYEQYF	TGTGCCAGCTCACTAGACACGAGCTCCTACGAGCAGTACTTC
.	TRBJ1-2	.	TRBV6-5	CASSNSVYGYTF	TGTGCCAGCAGTAATTCGGTCTATGGCTACACCTTC
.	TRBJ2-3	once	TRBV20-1	CSAASTDTQYF	TGCAGTGCAGCGAGCACAGATACGCAGTATTTT
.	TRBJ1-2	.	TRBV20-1	CSGRVDGYTF	TGCAGTGGGCGGGTGGATGGCTACACCTTC